This passage covers 5 T cell receptor beta chains from one sample sequenced in a study of blood T cell repertoires in COVID-19. Generated by immunoSEQ multiplex PCR, the TCRdb table keeps only in-frame clones and is missing some. The table has 470,000 or so clones, around 89% seen once. What was sequenced was peripheral blood. These receptors originate from a woman younger than 45 with acute or convalescent COVID-19.

The J gene is TRBJ2-5, the V gene TRBV18, with a tentative D call TRBD1 (5 bases). The CDR3 covers 13 residues. CDR1 is KGHSH and CDR2 is LQKENI in the germline V gene. V was trimmed by 4 bases and J by 2 bases, leaving 8 bases between them. The CDR3: CASSRGGQETQYF. CDR3 DNA: TGTGCCAGCTCACGGGGCGGACAAGAGACCCAGTACTTC.

The rearrangement joins TRBV29-1 to TRBJ1-4; weak D call: TRBD1 (5 bases). Deletions cut 1 base from V and 8 bases from J, with 11 bases between. Germline V gene lookup returns CDR1 SQVTM and CDR2 ANQGSEA. CDR3 size: 13 residues. CDR3 loop: CSVEGGAEEKLFF. The CDR3 nucleotides read TGCAGCGTTGAAGGGGGCGCGGAGGAAAAACTGTTTTTT.

The chain has TRBV9 and TRBJ1-1; D not certain. The CDR3 loop spans 14 amino acids. Trimming removed 2 bases at V and 0 bases at J, with 8 bases between. From germline, CDR1 is SGDLS and CDR2 YYNGEE. The CDR3 nucleotides read TGTGCCAGCAGCGTCGAGGGTATGAACACTGAAGCTTTCTTT. Translating it yields CASSVEGMNTEAFF.

This clone was observed once. The chain has TRBV2 and TRBJ1-5; D call uncertain. In germline, CDR1 is SNHLY, CDR2 FYNNEI. The CDR3 runs 17 residues. The V end lost 7 bases, the J end lost 0 bases, and 19 bases lay between the germline ends. CDR3 region: CASTSTLTLYSNQPQHF. CDR3 nucleotide sequence: TGTGCCAGCACATCGACTTTAACTCTTTATAGCAATCAGCCCCAGCATTTT.

The CDR3 coding sequence is TGTGCCAGCAGTGAAAACCCCACAGGGATGAATCAGCCCCAGCATTTT. Translation: CASSENPTGMNQPQHF. V usage is TRBV2 and J usage is TRBJ1-5; a possible D gene is TRBD1 (6 bases). The germline V and J ends were trimmed by 2 bases and 4 bases, with 15 bases remaining between them. The CDR3 runs to 16 residues. Per the germline V gene, CDR1 is SNHLY and CDR2 is FYNNEI.